A single sample gave rise to the 24 T cell receptor beta chains below, sequenced in a study of shared clonotypes between healthy human individuals. Sequencing was performed with immunoSEQ multiplex PCR; in TCRdb, only in-frame clones are kept and a portion is missing. The repertoire consists of about 640,000 clones, with about three quarters occurring once and the leading ten covering around 2%. The sample taken for sequencing was memory CD4+ T cells sorted from blood. Subset specified: CD45RA-negative fraction. Source of these receptors: a woman in her 30s in good health.

The chain uses TRBV14 and TRBJ1-5; D perhaps matches TRBD1 (6 bases). The CDR3 extends over 13 amino acids. The germline V and J ends were trimmed by 4 bases and 11 bases, with 15 bases remaining between them. Germline assignment: CDR1 SGHDN and CDR2 FVKESK. DNA for the CDR3: TGTGCCAGCAGCCTAGCCAAACAGGGAGCCCAGCATTTT. Its translation: CASSLAKQGAQHF.

The rearrangement joins TRBV11-1 to TRBJ2-5; D possibly corresponds to TRBD1 (6 bases). The germline CDR1 and CDR2 sequences are SGHAT and FQDESV (reference sequence). Trimming stripped 7 bases from V and 2 bases from J, with 11 bases between. The CDR3 length is 13 residues. CDR3 residues: CASTIQGQETQYF. In nucleotides, the CDR3 is TGTGCCAGCACCATACAGGGTCAAGAGACCCAGTACTTC.

The rearrangement joins TRBV5-4 to TRBJ1-2, with 7 bases identical to TRBD1. CDR3 length: 15 residues. Germline V lookup: CDR1 SGHNT, CDR2 YYREEE (reference sequence). V dropped 4 bases and J dropped 5; count of bases not matched to a gene: 11. The CDR3 sequence: CASSLTGISWYGYTF. Here the CDR3 DNA reads TGTGCCAGCAGCCTGACAGGGATCTCGTGGTATGGCTACACCTTC.

There are a few counts of this clone. Other DNA sequences from this sample encode an identical CDR3 as well. This chain joins TRBV18 and TRBJ1-4, with D unresolved. CDR1 and CDR2 from the germline V gene are KGHSH and LQKENI. CDR3 length equals 13 residues. Trimming left V 4 bases short and J 6 bases short, with 9 bases between. CDR3 nucleotides: TGTGCCAGCTCACAGGGAAGAGATGAAAAACTGTTTTTT. Translated, it gives CASSQGRDEKLFF.

This clone was observed many times. The gene calls are TRBV15 and TRBJ2-3; D possibly matches TRBD1 or TRBD2 (6 bases each). This CDR3 contains 16 residues. Germline V gene lookup returns CDR1 LNHNV and CDR2 YYDKDF (reference sequence). The V end was cut by 5 bases, the J end by 5 bases, with 20 bases between. CDR3 residues: CATSPKGGRIEDTQYF. The CDR3 nucleotides are TGTGCCACCAGCCCTAAAGGGGGGAGAATTGAAGATACGCAGTATTTT.

The rearrangement joins TRBV9 to TRBJ2-5; 7 bases are shared with TRBD2. From germline, CDR1 is SGDLS and CDR2 YYNGEE. After removal of 2 bases from V and 4 bases from J, the junction contained 8 bases not matched to a gene. The length of the CDR3 is 15 residues. CDR3 sequence reads: CASSVVGEGRETQYF. CDR3 nucleotide sequence: TGTGCCAGCAGCGTGGTCGGGGAGGGCCGAGAGACCCAGTACTTC.

J is TRBJ2-1 and V is TRBV21-1; the DNA was not used to check the table's D call, TRBD1. TRBV21-1 is designated a pseudogene. This CDR3 spans 16 amino acids. The CDR3: CASRPEGQRLNNEQFF. CDR3 in DNA: TGTGCCAGCAGACCCGAGGGACAGCGACTTAACAATGAGCAGTTCTTC.

This rearrangement joins TRBV25-1 to TRBJ2-1; 7 bases map to TRBD2. This CDR3 region has 16 residues. CDR1 and CDR2 (germline): MGHDK, SYGVNS. J was trimmed by 2 bases and V by 5 bases; bases with no gene match: 9. The CDR3 loop reads CASSLVGGWPYNEQFF. CDR3 DNA sequence: TGTGCCAGCAGTCTAGTGGGGGGGTGGCCCTACAATGAGCAGTTCTTC.

The V call is TRBV15, the J call TRBJ2-5; D may be TRBD1 (6 bases). The germline V gene encodes CDR1 LNHNV and CDR2 YYDKDF (reference sequence). The CDR3 runs 17 residues. Trimming removed 2 bases from V and 3 bases from J, with 19 bases in between. CDR3 bases: TGTGCCACCAGCAGAATGGTGTCGACAGGACGGGAAGAGACCCAGTACTTC. This sequence encodes CATSRMVSTGREETQYF.

The chain recombines TRBV28 with TRBJ2-1; tentative D call: TRBD1 (6 bases). Trimming took off 3 bases at V and 3 bases at J, with 15 bases between the two ends. CDR3 length equals 16 residues. Germline lookup yields CDR1 MDHEN and CDR2 SYDVKM. CDR3 sequence reads: CASSLSGRTVYNEQFF. The CDR3 nucleotides read TGTGCCAGCAGTTTGTCCGGACGGACAGTCTACAATGAGCAGTTCTTC. Drawing the rest from reference TRBV28 and TRBJ2-1, the complete variable domain is DVKVTQSSRYLVKRTGEKVFLECVQDMDHENMFWYRQDPGLGLRLIYFSYDVKMKEKGDIPEGYSVSREKKERFSLILESASTNQTSMYLCASSLSGRTVYNEQFFGPGTRLTVL.

The genes are TRBV1 and TRBJ2-1; the table's D call, TRBD2, was not checked against the DNA. TRBV1 is an annotated pseudogene. CDR3 length: 23 amino acids. CDR3 nucleotide sequence: TGCACCAGCAGCCGATTTCCAACAAACCCCCGTGCTCCGGGAGGCCACTCCTACAATGAGCAGTTCTTC. Its translation is CTSSRFPTNPRAPGGHSYNEQFF.

The rearrangement links TRBV7-7 to TRBJ2-5, with a weak D call TRBD1 (6 bases). Germline V gene lookup returns CDR1 SSHAT and CDR2 FNYEAQ (reference sequence). The CDR3 totals 15 residues. V was pared by 1 base and J by 2 bases, with 11 bases between. CDR3 sequence (DNA): TGTGCCAGCAGCTTAGGAGGGGGATGGCAAGAGACCCAGTACTTC. As protein: CASSLGGGWQETQYF.

This clone has only one observation. J is TRBJ2-7 and V is TRBV7-2, with 7 bases that match TRBD1. With V trimmed by 5 bases and J by 2 bases, 9 bases remained unmatched. Germline V gene data show CDR1 as SGHTA and CDR2 as FQGNSA. The CDR3 consists of 15 residues. CDR3 bases: TGTGCCAGCAGCCTCCATGGGACAGCGCCCTACGAGCAGTACTTC. This translates into CASSLHGTAPYEQYF.

The chain couples TRBV9 to TRBJ2-1, with D possibly matching TRBD2 (5 bases). CDR3 length: 16 residues. From germline, CDR1 is SGDLS and CDR2 YYNGEE. V lost 0 bases, J lost 6 bases, and 16 bases lay in between. The CDR3 sequence is CASSVGPPTTSNEQFF. The CDR3 region has the DNA TGTGCCAGCAGCGTAGGGCCCCCGACTACTTCCAATGAGCAGTTCTTC.

This clone appeared a few times. The chain employs TRBV30 and TRBJ1-2, with D hard to call. The V end was cut by 1 base, the J end by 4 bases, with 22 bases between. CDR1 and CDR2 from the germline V gene are GTSNPN and SVGIG (reference sequence). The CDR3 has 17 amino acids. For the CDR3, the DNA is TGTGCCTGGAGTGACCCATTCCGCAAGCCGCCCTCCTATGGCTACACCTTC. The encoded protein is CAWSDPFRKPPSYGYTF. The full variable domain, its missing parts supplied by reference TRBV30 and TRBJ1-2, is SQTIHQWPATLVQPVGSPLSLECTVEGTSNPNLYWYRQAAGRGLQLLFYSVGIGQISSEVPQNLSASRPQDRQFILSSKKLLLSDSGFYLCAWSDPFRKPPSYGYTFGSGTRLTVV.

This sequence joins TRBV28 and TRBJ1-3; D ambiguous. V was trimmed by 6 bases and J by 0 bases, leaving 9 bases between them. Germline CDR1 MDHEN, CDR2 SYDVKM. This CDR3 is built from 14 residues. The CDR3 protein is CASRRAYSGNTIYF. CDR3 coding DNA: TGTGCCAGCAGGAGGGCGTACTCTGGAAACACCATATATTTT.

CDR3 sequence reads: CASGMGEKLFF. Here the CDR3 DNA reads TGTGCCAGCGGAATGGGGGAAAAACTGTTTTTT. V and J are TRBV9 and TRBJ1-4; D not certain. The V end was cut by 7 bases, the J end by 8 bases, with 9 bases between. The CDR3 covers 11 residues. CDR1 SGDLS and CDR2 YYNGEE come from the germline V gene. The full variable domain, its missing parts supplied by reference TRBV9 and TRBJ1-4, is DSGVTQTPKHLITATGQRVTLRCSPRSGDLSVYWYQQSLDQGLQFLIQYYNGEERAKGNILERFSAQQFPDLHSELNLSSLELGDSALYFCASGMGEKLFFGSGTQLSVL.

This sequence joins TRBV15 and TRBJ1-2; D gene ambiguous. CDR1 and CDR2 from the germline V gene are LNHNV and YYDKDF (reference sequence). The V end was cut by 0 bases, the J end by 4 bases, with 15 bases between. CDR3 size: 16 residues. The CDR3 here is CATSRDQARRTYGYTF. The CDR3 DNA is TGTGCCACCAGCAGAGATCAAGCTAGACGAACCTATGGCTACACCTTC.

The rearrangement joins TRBV18 to TRBJ1-1, with D unclear. Trimming removed 0 bases at V and 3 bases at J, with 8 bases between. This CDR3 has 14 residues. Germline V gene lookup returns CDR1 KGHSH and CDR2 LQKENI. The CDR3 nucleotides read TGTGCCAGCTCACCACCGGGGTTGGACACTGAAGCTTTCTTT. Translated, it gives CASSPPGLDTEAFF.

The table lists this clone with a few counts. CDR3 amino acids: CSVERGWNTEAFF. Here the CDR3 DNA reads TGCAGCGTTGAACGCGGCTGGAACACTGAAGCTTTCTTT. V gene TRBV29-1 combines with J gene TRBJ1-1; D is ambiguous. V was clipped by 2 bases and J by 1 base, with 8 bases between them. This CDR3 region has 13 residues. Germline lookup yields CDR1 SQVTM and CDR2 ANQGSEA.

The V and J genes are TRBV21-1 and TRBJ1-2. TRBV21-1 is a pseudogene locus. The CDR3 sequence is 10 residues long. CDR3: CASPLYGYTF. The DNA for the CDR3 is TGTGCCAGCCCACTCTATGGCTACACCTTC.

This clone was recorded a few times. This chain joins TRBV7-9 and TRBJ1-1; D is undetermined. The CDR3 runs 17 residues. V gave up 5 bases and J gave up 1 base, with 20 bases separating them. Germline CDR1 and CDR2: SEHNR and FQNEAQ (reference sequence). The CDR3 reads CASSHPVHAIQNTEAFF. CDR3 sequence (DNA): TGTGCCAGCAGCCATCCCGTCCACGCTATTCAGAACACTGAAGCTTTCTTT.

This chain joins TRBV6-1 and TRBJ2-7, with D perhaps matching TRBD2 (6 bases). Trimming took off 7 bases at V and 1 base at J, with 14 bases between the two ends. This CDR3 is built from 14 residues. The germline V gene encodes CDR1 MNHNS and CDR2 SASEGT. CDR3 loop: CASIYGGNSYEQYF. The DNA of the CDR3 is TGTGCCAGCATCTATGGGGGGAATTCCTACGAGCAGTACTTC.

This CDR3 reads CASRRTNGRSTDTQYF. CDR3 sequence (DNA): TGTGCCAGCAGACGGACTAACGGGAGGAGCACAGATACGCAGTATTTT. This chain uses TRBV27 with TRBJ2-3; 7 bases agree with TRBD2. V shed 6 bases, J shed 0 bases, and the junction held 9 bases outside the gene matches. Germline V CDR1 and CDR2: MNHEY, SMNVEV (reference sequence). This CDR3 has 16 amino acids.